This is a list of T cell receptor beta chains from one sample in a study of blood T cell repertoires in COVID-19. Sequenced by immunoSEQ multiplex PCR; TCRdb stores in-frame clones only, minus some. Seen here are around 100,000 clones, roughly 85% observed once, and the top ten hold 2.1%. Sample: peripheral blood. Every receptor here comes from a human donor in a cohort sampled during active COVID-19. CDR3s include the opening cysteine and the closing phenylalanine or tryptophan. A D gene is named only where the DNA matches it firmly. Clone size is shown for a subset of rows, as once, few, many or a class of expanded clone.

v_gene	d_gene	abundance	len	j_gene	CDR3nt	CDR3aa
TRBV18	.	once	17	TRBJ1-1	TGTGCCAGCTCACCTCCCGGAACAGCAAATATGAACACTGAAGCTTTCTTT	CASSPPGTANMNTEAFF
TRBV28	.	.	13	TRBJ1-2	TGTGCCAGCAGTTCCCAGTGGAACTATGGCTACACCTTC	CASSSQWNYGYTF
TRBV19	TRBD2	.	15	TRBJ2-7	TGTGCCAGTAGTATGAAGGCTAGCGGGAGTTCCGAGCAGTACTTC	CASSMKASGSSEQYF
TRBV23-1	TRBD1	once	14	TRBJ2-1	TGCGCCAGCCGTCGGACAGGATTTTACAATGAGCAGTTCTTC	CASRRTGFYNEQFF
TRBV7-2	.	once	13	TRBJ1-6	TGTGCCAGCAGCTTCAACAGATATTCACCCCTCCACTTT	CASSFNRYSPLHF
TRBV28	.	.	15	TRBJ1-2	TGTGCCACCAGCTCAACGATGAAGGGAGGGTATGGCTACACCTTC	CATSSTMKGGYGYTF
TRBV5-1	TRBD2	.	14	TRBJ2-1	TGCGCCAGCAGCGCCGGGACTAGGGTCAATGAGCAGTTCTTC	CASSAGTRVNEQFF
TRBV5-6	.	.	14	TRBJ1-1	TGTGCCAGCAGCTGGCGGGGAGAGGACACTGAAGCTTTCTTT	CASSWRGEDTEAFF
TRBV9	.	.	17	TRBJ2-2	TGTGCCAGCAGCGTAGACATGGGCGCAGTGAGCACCGGGGAGCTGTTTTTT	CASSVDMGAVSTGELFF
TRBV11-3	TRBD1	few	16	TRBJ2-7	TGTGCCAGCAGCTTAGGGGGACAGGGGGCCTCCTACGAGCAGTACTTC	CASSLGGQGASYEQYF
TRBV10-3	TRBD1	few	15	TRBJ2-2	TGTGCCATCAGCCGAGGACAGGGGGTAACCGGGGAGCTGTTTTTT	CAISRGQGVTGELFF
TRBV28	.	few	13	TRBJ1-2	TGTGCCAGCACCAGTCCCGCTAACTATGGCTACACCTTC	CASTSPANYGYTF
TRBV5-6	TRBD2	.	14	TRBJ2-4	TGTGCCAGCAGCCCCCTAGCGGGGGGGCACATTCAGTACTTC	CASSPLAGGHIQYF
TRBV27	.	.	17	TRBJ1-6	TGTGCCAGCAGTTTAGAACAGGGCCACTTCTATAATTCACCCCTCCACTTT	CASSLEQGHFYNSPLHF
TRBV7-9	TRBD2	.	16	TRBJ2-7	TGTGCCAGCAGCTTATTCCCAGCGGGGTCAGCGGGAGAGCAGTACTTC	CASSLFPAGSAGEQYF
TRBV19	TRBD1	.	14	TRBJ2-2	TGTGCCAGTCACAGGGGTGAGTGGACCGGGGAGCTGTTTTTT	CASHRGEWTGELFF
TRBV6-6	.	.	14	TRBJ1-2	TGTGCCAGCAGTTACTCGGCAGGGTTTGTTGGCTACACCTTC	CASSYSAGFVGYTF
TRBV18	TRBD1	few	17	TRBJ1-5	TGTGCCAGCTCACCCCCGACAGGGGGCCGTTTCAATCAGCCCCAGCATTTT	CASSPPTGGRFNQPQHF
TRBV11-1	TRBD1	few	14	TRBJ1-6	TGTGCCAGCAGCCGGACAGGGAATAATTCACCCCTCCACTTT	CASSRTGNNSPLHF
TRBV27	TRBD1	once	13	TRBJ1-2	TGTGCCAGCAGTGACAGGGGCCGTTATGGCTACACCTTC	CASSDRGRYGYTF
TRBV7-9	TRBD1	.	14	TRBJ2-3	TGTGCCAGCAGCTTAGGACAGGGGACAGATACGCAGTATTTT	CASSLGQGTDTQYF
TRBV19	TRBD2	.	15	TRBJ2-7	TGTGCCAGTAACCCTCATCGTGGGGGGGTGGCCGAGCAGTACTTC	CASNPHRGGVAEQYF
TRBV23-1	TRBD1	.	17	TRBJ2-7	TGCGCCAGCACCTCCCGGTGGTCCGGGACAGGGTGCTACGAGCAGTACTTC	CASTSRWSGTGCYEQYF
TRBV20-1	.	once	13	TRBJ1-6	TGCAGTGCTAGTTCTGGGGAGGTTTCACCCCTCCACTTT	CSASSGEVSPLHF
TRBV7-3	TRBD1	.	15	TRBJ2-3	TGTGCCAGCAGCTTAGGGGACAGTGCTTCAGATACGCAGTATTTT	CASSLGDSASDTQYF
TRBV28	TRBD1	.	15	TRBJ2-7	TGTGCCAGCACAGGGGAAGGGGGCGGACTTAAGAGGCAGTACTTC	CASTGEGGGLKRQYF
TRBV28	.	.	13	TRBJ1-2	TGTGCCAGCAGTCCCGGGGGGAACTATGGCTACACCTTC	CASSPGGNYGYTF
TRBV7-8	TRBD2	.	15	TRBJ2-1	TGTGCCAGCAGCCTAAGCGGGGGGCCGTACAGTGAGCAGTTCTTC	CASSLSGGPYSEQFF
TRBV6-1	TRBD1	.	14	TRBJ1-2	TGTGCCAGCAGTGAACTGACAGGGCGCTATGGCTACACCTTC	CASSELTGRYGYTF
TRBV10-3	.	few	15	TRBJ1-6	TGTGCCATCAGTGAGGGGGGGACGGACGATTCACCCCTCCACTTT	CAISEGGTDDSPLHF
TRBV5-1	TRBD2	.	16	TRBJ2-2	TGCGCCAGCACCCCGGGAGGACGGATGAACACCGGGGAGCTGTTTTTT	CASTPGGRMNTGELFF
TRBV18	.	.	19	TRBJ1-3	TGTGCCAGCTCACACCTCCCCAAACGGGAGGGGATATACGGAAACACCATATATTTT	CASSHLPKREGIYGNTIYF
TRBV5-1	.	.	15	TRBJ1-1	TGCGCCAGCAGCTTGTTTGGCAGGGGAGTCACTGAAGCTTTCTTT	CASSLFGRGVTEAFF
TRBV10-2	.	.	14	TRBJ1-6	TGCGCCAGCAGCAGTACTCAGGAGGATTCACCCCTCCACTTT	CASSSTQEDSPLHF
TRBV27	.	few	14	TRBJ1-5	TGTGCCAGCAGTTCCCCCTATAGCAATCAGCCCCAGCATTTT	CASSSPYSNQPQHF
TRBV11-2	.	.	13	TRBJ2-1	TGTGCCAGCAGCATACTGAACTACAATGAGCAGTTCTTC	CASSILNYNEQFF
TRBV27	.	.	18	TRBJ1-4	TGTGCCAGCAGTCTACAGTCCCCAAGTAGGGGCGCAAGGGAAAAACTGTTTTTT	CASSLQSPSRGAREKLFF
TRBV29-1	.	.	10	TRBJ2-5	TGCAGCGTCCGTCAAGAGACCCAGTACTTC	CSVRQETQYF
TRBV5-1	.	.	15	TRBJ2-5	TGCGCCAGCAGCCCCACAACACGCCGAGCGGGGACCCAGTACTTC	CASSPTTRRAGTQYF
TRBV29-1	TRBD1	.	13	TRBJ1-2	TGCAGCGTCCCCGACAGGGCGGAGGGGGGCTACACCTTC	CSVPDRAEGGYTF
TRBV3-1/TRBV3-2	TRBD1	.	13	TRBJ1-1	TGTGCCAGCAGGTACACAGGGGGCACTGAAGCTTTCTTT	CASRYTGGTEAFF
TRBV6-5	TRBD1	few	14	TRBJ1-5	TGTGCCAGCTCCGGACAGGTGGGCAATCAGCCCCAGCATTTT	CASSGQVGNQPQHF
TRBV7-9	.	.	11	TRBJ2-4	TGTGCCAGCAGCTTAGGTCGGGGTCAGTACTTC	CASSLGRGQYF
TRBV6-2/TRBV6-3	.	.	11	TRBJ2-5	TGTGCCAGCAGTTACGGGGCGACCCAGTACTTC	CASSYGATQYF